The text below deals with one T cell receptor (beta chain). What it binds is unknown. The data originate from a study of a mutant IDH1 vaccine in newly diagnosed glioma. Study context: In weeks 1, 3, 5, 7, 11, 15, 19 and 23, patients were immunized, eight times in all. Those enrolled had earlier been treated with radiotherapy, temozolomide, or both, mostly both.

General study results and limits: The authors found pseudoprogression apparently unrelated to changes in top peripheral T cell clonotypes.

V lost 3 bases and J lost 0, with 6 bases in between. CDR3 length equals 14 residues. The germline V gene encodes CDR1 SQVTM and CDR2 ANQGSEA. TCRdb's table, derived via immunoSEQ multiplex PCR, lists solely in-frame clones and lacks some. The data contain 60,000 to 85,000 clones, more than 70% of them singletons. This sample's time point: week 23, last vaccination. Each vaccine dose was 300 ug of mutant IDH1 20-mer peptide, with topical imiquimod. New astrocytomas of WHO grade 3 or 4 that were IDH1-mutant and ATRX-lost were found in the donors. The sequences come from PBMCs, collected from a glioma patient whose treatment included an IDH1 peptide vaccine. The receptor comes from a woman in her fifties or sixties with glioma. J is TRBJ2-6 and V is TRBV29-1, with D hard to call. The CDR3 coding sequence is TGCAGCGTTGAGCAGGACTCTGGGGCCAACGTCCTGACTTTC. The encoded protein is CSVEQDSGANVLTF.